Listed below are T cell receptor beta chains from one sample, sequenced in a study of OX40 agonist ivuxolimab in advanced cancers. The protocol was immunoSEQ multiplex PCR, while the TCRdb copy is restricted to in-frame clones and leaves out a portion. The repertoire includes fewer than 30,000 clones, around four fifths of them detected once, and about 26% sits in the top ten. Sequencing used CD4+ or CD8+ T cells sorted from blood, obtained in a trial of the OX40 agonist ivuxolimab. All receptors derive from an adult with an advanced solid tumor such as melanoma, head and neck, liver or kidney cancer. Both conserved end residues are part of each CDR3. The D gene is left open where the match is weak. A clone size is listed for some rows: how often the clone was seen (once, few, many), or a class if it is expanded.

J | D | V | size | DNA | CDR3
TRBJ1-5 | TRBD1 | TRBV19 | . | TGTGCCAGCCGCGAAGACAGGGTCCGGAGTCAGCCCCAGCATTTT | CASREDRVRSQPQHF
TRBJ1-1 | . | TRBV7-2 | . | TGTGCCAGCAGCTTAGGGGGCTTGAACACTGAAGCTTTCTTT | CASSLGGLNTEAFF
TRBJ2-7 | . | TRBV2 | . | TGTGCCAGCAGTGAACTCCCCACCCACGAGCAGTACTTC | CASSELPTHEQYF
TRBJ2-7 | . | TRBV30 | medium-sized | TGTGCCTGGAGTGTATCAGGGAACTACGAGCAGTACTTC | CAWSVSGNYEQYF
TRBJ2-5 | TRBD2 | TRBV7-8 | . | TGTGCCAGCAGCTACTCCGGGACTAGCCCAGAGACCCAGTACTTC | CASSYSGTSPETQYF
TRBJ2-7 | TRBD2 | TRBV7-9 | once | TGTGCCAGCAGCTCTAGCGGGAGGGCCTTTGAGCAGTACTTC | CASSSSGRAFEQYF
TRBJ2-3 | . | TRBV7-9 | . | TGTGCCAGCAGCTTAGTGTCTGGGGCAGATACGCAGTATTTT | CASSLVSGADTQYF
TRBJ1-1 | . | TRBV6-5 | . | TGTGCCAGCAGTTACTCTCGGGTGGGGAACACTGAAGCTTTCTTT | CASSYSRVGNTEAFF
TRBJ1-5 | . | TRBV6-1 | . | TGTGCCAGCAGTGCCGGGATCAGGCCCCAGCATTTT | CASSAGIRPQHF
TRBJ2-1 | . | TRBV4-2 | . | TGTGCCAGCAGCCAAGGGGAAGGGTACAATGAGCAGTTCTTC | CASSQGEGYNEQFF
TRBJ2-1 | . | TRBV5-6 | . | TGTGCCAGCAGCTTGGGAGTGGGGGGAAATGAGCAGTTCTTC | CASSLGVGGNEQFF
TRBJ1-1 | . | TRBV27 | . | TGTGCCAGCAGTATTACAGGGAACATGAACACTGAAGCTTTCTTT | CASSITGNMNTEAFF
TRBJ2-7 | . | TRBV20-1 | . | TGCAGTGCTCTAGGCTACGAGCAGTACTTC | CSALGYEQYF
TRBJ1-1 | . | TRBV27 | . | TGTGCCAGCAGTATGACAGGGAACACTGAAGCTTTCTTT | CASSMTGNTEAFF
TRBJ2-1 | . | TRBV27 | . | TGTGCCAGCAGTCCGCAGGGGTTCGACAATGAGCAGTTCTTC | CASSPQGFDNEQFF
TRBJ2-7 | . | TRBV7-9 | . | TGTGCCAGCAGCTTATCAGGGTCCTACGAGCAGTACTTC | CASSLSGSYEQYF
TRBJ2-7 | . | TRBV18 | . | TGTGCCAGCTCACCACCGGGACGGGCCTACGAGCAGTACTTC | CASSPPGRAYEQYF
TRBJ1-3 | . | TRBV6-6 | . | TGTGCCAGCAGTCGTGGGGATTACTCTGGAAACACCATATATTTT | CASSRGDYSGNTIYF
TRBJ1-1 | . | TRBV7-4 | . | TGTGCCAGCCCACCCCTGGGTGGGGACACTGAAGCTTTCTTT | CASPPLGGDTEAFF
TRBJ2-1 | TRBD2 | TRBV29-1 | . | TGCAGCGCGCTCCGAGGCGGGAGTAACAATGAGCAGTTCTTC | CSALRGGSNNEQFF
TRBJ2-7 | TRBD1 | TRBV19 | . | TGTGCCAGTAGTCCTGGGACAGCCTCCTCCTACGAGCAGTACTTC | CASSPGTASSYEQYF
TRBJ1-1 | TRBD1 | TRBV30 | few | TGTGCCTGGAACACTGGGACAGCGAACACTGAAGCTTTCTTT | CAWNTGTANTEAFF